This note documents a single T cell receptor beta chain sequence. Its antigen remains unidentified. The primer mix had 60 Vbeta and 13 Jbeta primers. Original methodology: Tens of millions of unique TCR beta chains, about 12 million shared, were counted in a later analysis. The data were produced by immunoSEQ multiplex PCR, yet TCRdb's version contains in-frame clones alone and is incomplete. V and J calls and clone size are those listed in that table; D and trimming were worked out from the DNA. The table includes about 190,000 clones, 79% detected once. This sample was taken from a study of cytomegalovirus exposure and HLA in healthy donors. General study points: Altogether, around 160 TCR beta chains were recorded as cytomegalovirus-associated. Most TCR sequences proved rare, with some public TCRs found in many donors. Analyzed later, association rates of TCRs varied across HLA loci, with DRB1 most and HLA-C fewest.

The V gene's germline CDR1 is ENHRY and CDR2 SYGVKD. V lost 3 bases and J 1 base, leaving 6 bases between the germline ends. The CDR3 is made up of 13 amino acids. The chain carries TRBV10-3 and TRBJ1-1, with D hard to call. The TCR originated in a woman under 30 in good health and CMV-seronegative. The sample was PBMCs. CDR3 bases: TGTGCCATCAGTGACAGGTCGAACACTGAAGCTTTCTTT. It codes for CAISDRSNTEAFF.